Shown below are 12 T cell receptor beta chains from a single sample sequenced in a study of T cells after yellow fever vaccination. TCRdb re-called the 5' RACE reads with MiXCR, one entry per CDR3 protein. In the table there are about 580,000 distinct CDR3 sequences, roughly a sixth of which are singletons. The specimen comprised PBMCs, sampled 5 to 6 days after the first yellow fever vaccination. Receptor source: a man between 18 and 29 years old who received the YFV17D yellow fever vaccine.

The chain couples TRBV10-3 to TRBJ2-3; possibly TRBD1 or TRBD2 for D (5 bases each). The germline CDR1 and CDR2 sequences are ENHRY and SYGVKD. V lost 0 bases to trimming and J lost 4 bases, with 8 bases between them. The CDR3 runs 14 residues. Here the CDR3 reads CAISESRGPDTQYF. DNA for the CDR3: TGTGCCATCAGTGAGTCAAGGGGACCAGATACGCAGTATTTT.

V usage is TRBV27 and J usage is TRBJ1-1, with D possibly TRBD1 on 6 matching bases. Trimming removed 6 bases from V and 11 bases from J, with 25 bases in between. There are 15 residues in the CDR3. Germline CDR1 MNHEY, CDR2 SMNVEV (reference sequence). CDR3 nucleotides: TGTGCCAGCAGCCCCACCTCCCGGGACACCGTGAGGGCTTTCTTT. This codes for CASSPTSRDTVRAFF.

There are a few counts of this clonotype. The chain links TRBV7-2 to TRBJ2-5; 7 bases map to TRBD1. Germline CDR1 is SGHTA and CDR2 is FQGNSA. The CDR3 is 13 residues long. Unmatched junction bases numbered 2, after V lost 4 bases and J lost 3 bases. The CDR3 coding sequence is TGTGCCAGCAGCTCGGGACAGAAAGAGACCCAGTACTTC. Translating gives CASSSGQKETQYF.

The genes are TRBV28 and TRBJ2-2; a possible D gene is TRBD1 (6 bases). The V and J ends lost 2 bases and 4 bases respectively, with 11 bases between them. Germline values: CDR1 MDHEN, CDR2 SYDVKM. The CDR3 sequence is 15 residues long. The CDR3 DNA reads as TGTGCCAGCAGTTTAGGGACATTTATCACCGGGGAGCTGTTTTTT. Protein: CASSLGTFITGELFF.

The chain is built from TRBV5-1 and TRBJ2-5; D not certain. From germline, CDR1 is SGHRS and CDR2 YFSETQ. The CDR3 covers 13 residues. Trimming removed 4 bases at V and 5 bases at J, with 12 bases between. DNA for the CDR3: TGCGCCAGCAGCGTCCCGCAATCGGAGACCCAGTACTTC. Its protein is CASSVPQSETQYF.

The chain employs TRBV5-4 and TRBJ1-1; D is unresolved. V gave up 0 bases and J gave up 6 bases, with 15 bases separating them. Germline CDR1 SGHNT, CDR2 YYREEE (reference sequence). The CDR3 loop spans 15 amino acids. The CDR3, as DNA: TGTGCCAGCAGCTTGGGGGTTCAACTCAACTCTGAAGCTTTCTTT. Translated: CASSLGVQLNSEAFF.

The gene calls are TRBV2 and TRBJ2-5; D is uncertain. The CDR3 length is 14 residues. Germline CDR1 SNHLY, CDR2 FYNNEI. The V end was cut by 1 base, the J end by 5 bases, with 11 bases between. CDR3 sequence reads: CASSEVRAMETQYF. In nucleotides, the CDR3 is TGTGCCAGCAGTGAAGTCCGGGCTATGGAGACCCAGTACTTC.

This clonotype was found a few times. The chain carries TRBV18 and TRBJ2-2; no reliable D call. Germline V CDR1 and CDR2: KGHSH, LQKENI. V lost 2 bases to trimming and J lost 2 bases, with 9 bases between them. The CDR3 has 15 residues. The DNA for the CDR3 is TGTGCCAGCTCACCATTGTTGGTCAACACCGGGGAGCTGTTTTTT. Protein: CASSPLLVNTGELFF.

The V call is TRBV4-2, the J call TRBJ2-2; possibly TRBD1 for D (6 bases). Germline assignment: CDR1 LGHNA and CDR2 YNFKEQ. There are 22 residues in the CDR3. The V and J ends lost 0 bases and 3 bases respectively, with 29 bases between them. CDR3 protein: CASSQDRWDKQDSTRYTGELFF. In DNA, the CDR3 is TGTGCCAGCAGCCAAGATCGGTGGGACAAGCAGGATAGCACCAGGTACACCGGGGAGCTGTTTTTT.

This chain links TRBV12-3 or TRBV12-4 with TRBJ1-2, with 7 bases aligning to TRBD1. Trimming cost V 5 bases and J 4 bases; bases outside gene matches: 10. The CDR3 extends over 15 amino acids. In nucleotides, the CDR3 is TGTGCCAGCAGTACCGGGACAGCGAGCCTCTATGGCTACACCTTC. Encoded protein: CASSTGTASLYGYTF.

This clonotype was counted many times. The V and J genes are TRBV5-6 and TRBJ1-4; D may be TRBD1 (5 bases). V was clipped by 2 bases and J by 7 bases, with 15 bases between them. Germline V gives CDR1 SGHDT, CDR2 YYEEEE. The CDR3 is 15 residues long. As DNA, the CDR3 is TGTGCCAGCAGCTTCTTATCCAGGGACGGTGAAAAACTGTTTTTT. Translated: CASSFLSRDGEKLFF.

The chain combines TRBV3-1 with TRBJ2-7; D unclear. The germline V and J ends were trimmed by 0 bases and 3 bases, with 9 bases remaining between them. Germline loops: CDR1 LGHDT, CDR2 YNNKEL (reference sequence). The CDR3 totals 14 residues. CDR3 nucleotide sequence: TGTGCCAGCAGCCAAGATAAGAATCTCTACGAGCAGTACTTC. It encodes CASSQDKNLYEQYF.